This TCR beta chain was sequenced during a study of glioma-infiltrating T cells after dendritic cell vaccination. Overall study: Autologous tumor lysate-pulsed dendritic cell vaccination was given between the early 2000s and the early 2010s.

Primers: 60 V beta forward and 13 J beta reverse. Clones were read by immunoSEQ multiplex PCR, and TCRdb kept only the in-frame ones, dropping some. The sample has tens of thousands of clones; approximately 83% are singletons. A few counts support this clone. Germline CDR1 and CDR2: LGHNA and YNFKEQ. This CDR3 has 16 amino acids. Trimming took 4 bases from V and 4 from J; bases not matched to a gene: 6. The sequence was obtained from a human donor with glioblastoma. Material: blood, obtained before dendritic cell vaccination. The rearrangement joins TRBV4-2 to TRBJ1-4; 10 bases fit TRBD1. The CDR3 nucleotides are TGTGCCAGCAGCCTTCGACAGGGGGCGGATAATGAAAAACTGTTTTTT. Encoded protein: CASSLRQGADNEKLFF.